Detailed here is one T cell receptor beta chain. The sample originates from a study of blood T cell repertoires in COVID-19. The overall study: Sites across the United States, Italy and Spain contributed samples from acute and convalescent COVID-19. The analysed material was cDNA or gDNA that came from T cells, B-cell-depleted T cells, or PBMCs.

In the authors' methods: Estimation of nucleated cell counts relied on the amplification of reference gene primers. The table came from immunoSEQ multiplex PCR; TCRdb's copy has only in-frame clones and leaves some out. Clonal size and the V and J genes are those of that table, whereas D and trimming came from the DNA. The sample has approximately 94,000 clones, around 90% seen once; the top ten hold 7.5% to 10%. This CDR3 has 16 amino acids. Germline loops: CDR1 SGHRS, CDR2 YFSETQ. Trimming at V came to 4 bases and at J to 0 bases, leaving 7 bases not matched to a gene. The chain joins TRBV5-1 to TRBJ1-3; 7 bases fit TRBD1. The sample comprised peripheral blood. The TCR was taken from a woman aged 70 to 79 with acute or convalescent COVID-19. The CDR3 here is CASSLQGISSGNTIYF. The CDR3 coding sequence is TGCGCCAGCAGCCTACAGGGGATTAGCTCTGGAAACACCATATATTTT.